The rows below give T cell receptor beta chains drawn from one sample of a study of blood T cell repertoires in COVID-19. Sequenced by immunoSEQ multiplex PCR; TCRdb stores in-frame clones only, minus some. The data show over 200,000 clones, approximately 88% seen once. Sample: PBMCs or T cells enriched from blood (not recorded which). The receptors shown here come from a woman in her thirties or forties with acute COVID-19. CDR3s include the opening cysteine and the closing phenylalanine or tryptophan. A D gene is named only where the DNA matches it firmly. Rows may omit the clone size; those that give it use once, few, many or a size class.

clone_size j_call d_call v_call cdr3_aa cdr3_nt
. TRBJ2-6 TRBD2 TRBV7-9 CASSYRGGSGANVLTF TGTGCCAGCAGCTACCGGGGGGGCTCTGGGGCCAACGTCCTGACTTTC
. TRBJ2-5 . TRBV7-2 CASSASAVYQETQYF TGTGCCAGCAGCGCCTCTGCGGTGTACCAAGAGACCCAGTACTTC
. TRBJ2-1 . TRBV19 CASKGRGPYYNEQFF TGTGCCAGTAAAGGGCGGGGGCCGTATTACAATGAGCAGTTCTTC
. TRBJ2-3 . TRBV7-2 CASSLWRKDTQYF TGTGCCAGCAGCTTGTGGAGGAAAGATACGCAGTATTTT
. TRBJ2-1 . TRBV6-5 CASSYGQGGEFF TGTGCCAGCAGTTACGGCCAGGGCGGCGAATTCTTC
. TRBJ1-1 . TRBV7-9 CASSYWNRVRAEAFF TGTGCCAGCAGCTATTGGAACAGGGTACGGGCTGAAGCTTTCTTT
few TRBJ1-3 . TRBV10-3 CAISVTLSGNTIYF TGTGCCATCAGTGTGACACTGTCTGGAAACACCATATATTTT
. TRBJ2-1 TRBD2 TRBV5-4 CASSLRGGREQFF TGTGCCAGCAGCTTGCGGGGGGGGCGCGAGCAGTTCTTC
once TRBJ2-5 TRBD2 TRBV7-2 CASSRTSGRFETQYF TGTGCCAGCAGCAGGACTAGCGGGAGATTTGAGACCCAGTACTTC
. TRBJ1-6 . TRBV9 CASSREGREALHF TGTGCCAGCAGCCGGGAGGGGCGTGAAGCCCTCCACTTT
. TRBJ2-5 . TRBV6-5 CASTLGLHQETQYF TGTGCCAGCACCCTCGGACTCCACCAAGAGACCCAGTACTTC
. TRBJ2-3 TRBD2 TRBV25-1 CASSETSGSWLDTQYF TGTGCCAGCAGTGAAACTAGCGGGAGTTGGCTAGATACGCAGTATTTT
. TRBJ1-2 TRBD1 TRBV5-4 CASSYGQEDGYTF TGTGCCAGCAGTTATGGACAGGAGGACGGCTACACCTTC
. TRBJ1-2 . TRBV19 CASREGYYGYTF TGTGCCAGTAGGGAGGGGTACTATGGCTACACCTTC
. TRBJ2-7 . TRBV3-1/TRBV3-2 CASSRGSFYEQYF TGTGCCAGCAGCCGGGGCAGTTTCTACGAGCAGTACTTC
. TRBJ2-3 TRBD2 TRBV6-5 CASSYSGTSGTDTQYF TGTGCCAGCAGTTACTCGGGGACTAGCGGCACAGATACGCAGTATTTT
few TRBJ2-7 TRBD2 TRBV5-4 CASSAGLAGGSSSYEQYF TGTGCCAGCAGCGCTGGACTAGCGGGGGGCTCGAGCTCCTACGAGCAGTACTTC
. TRBJ1-5 . TRBV7-2 CASSDRQTNQPQHF TGTGCCAGCAGCGATCGACAAACAAATCAGCCCCAGCATTTT
. TRBJ1-5 TRBD1 TRBV27 CASSRTPLTGSQPQHF TGTGCCAGCAGTAGAACCCCCTTGACAGGGAGTCAGCCCCAGCATTTT
once TRBJ1-1 . TRBV11-3 CASSLDRVRVNTEAFF TGTGCCAGCAGCTTAGATCGTGTCAGGGTGAACACTGAAGCTTTCTTT
. TRBJ2-2 . TRBV5-4 CALSRGGGTGELFF TGTGCCCTCTCAAGGGGCGGTGGCACCGGGGAGCTGTTTTTT
few TRBJ2-5 TRBD1 TRBV6-5 CASSSPSTGGWETQYF TGTGCCAGCAGTTCCCCGTCGACAGGGGGCTGGGAGACCCAGTACTTC
. TRBJ1-4 . TRBV7-2 CASSVPAGGEKLFF TGTGCCAGCAGCGTACCCGCCGGAGGTGAAAAACTGTTTTTT
. TRBJ1-1 . TRBV7-2 CASSSQGSYSEAFF TGTGCCAGCAGCTCCCAGGGGAGTTATTCTGAAGCTTTCTTT
. TRBJ2-2 TRBD1 TRBV18 CASSPQTGGNTGELFF TGTGCCAGCTCACCGCAAACAGGGGGAAACACCGGGGAGCTGTTTTTT
. TRBJ1-1 TRBD1 TRBV19 CASSIAQGRTTEAFF TGTGCCAGTAGTATAGCACAGGGGCGGACCACTGAAGCTTTCTTT
. TRBJ1-4 TRBD1 TRBV5-1 CASSLGDRGGEKLFF TGCGCCAGCAGCTTGGGCGACAGGGGAGGGGAAAAACTGTTTTTT
. TRBJ1-1 . TRBV10-3 CAISELSEAFF TGTGCCATCAGTGAGTTGAGTGAAGCTTTCTTT
. TRBJ2-5 TRBD1 TRBV5-1 CASSFGQGRAETQYF TGCGCCAGCAGCTTTGGACAGGGGCGGGCAGAGACCCAGTACTTC
. TRBJ2-1 TRBD2 TRBV11-2 CASSSLAGVYNEQFF TGTGCCAGCAGCTCCCTAGCGGGAGTATACAATGAGCAGTTCTTC
. TRBJ2-5 TRBD1 TRBV3-1/TRBV3-2 CASSQRTGGAETQYF TGTGCCAGCAGCCAACGGACAGGGGGCGCCGAGACCCAGTACTTC
. TRBJ1-1 TRBD1 TRBV7-2 CASSQIRQGGSEAFF TGTGCCAGCAGCCAGATCCGACAGGGTGGGTCTGAAGCTTTCTTT
. TRBJ2-5 TRBD1 TRBV28 CASSQGGNKETQYF TGTGCCAGCAGTCAAGGGGGCAATAAAGAGACCCAGTACTTC
. TRBJ1-1 . TRBV7-2 CASSPDIPNTEAFF TGTGCCAGCAGCCCAGACATCCCGAACACTGAAGCTTTCTTT
. TRBJ2-7 TRBD2 TRBV7-8 CASTVSGGAGEQYF TGTGCCAGCACCGTTAGCGGGGGGGCGGGCGAGCAGTACTTC
. TRBJ2-1 TRBD2 TRBV3-1/TRBV3-2 CASRDRLAGGQFF TGTGCCAGCAGAGACAGACTAGCGGGGGGGCAGTTCTTC
. TRBJ2-2 TRBD1 TRBV5-6 CASQLFGTGETGELFF TGTGCCAGCCAATTATTCGGGACAGGGGAAACCGGGGAGCTGTTTTTT
. TRBJ1-3 . TRBV9 CASSVDRPDTIYF TGTGCCAGCAGCGTAGACAGGCCAGACACCATATATTTT
few TRBJ2-2 TRBD1 TRBV11-2 CASSLVSGTGVPGELFF TGTGCCAGCAGCTTAGTTTCGGGGACAGGGGTCCCCGGGGAGCTGTTTTTT
. TRBJ2-1 . TRBV4-2 CASSPRTAGAANEQFF TGTGCCAGCAGCCCCCGCACGGCGGGGGCAGCGAATGAGCAGTTCTTC
. TRBJ2-2 TRBD2 TRBV15 CATSRLASGHGELFF TGTGCCACCAGCAGGCTAGCTAGCGGGCACGGGGAGCTGTTTTTT
. TRBJ1-2 . TRBV5-1 CASSTPSIGEVALPNYGYTF TGCGCCAGCAGCACACCTTCAATCGGGGAAGTAGCCCTCCCTAACTATGGCTACACCTTC